A single sample gave rise to the 4 T cell receptor beta chains below, sequenced in a study of shared clonotypes between healthy human individuals. The method was immunoSEQ multiplex PCR; TCRdb's version includes in-frame clones alone and lacks a portion of them. The data contain roughly 500,000 clones, about four fifths of them seen just once; the ten biggest clones take up over 10%. Sequenced material: PBMCs. The receptors come from a woman between 40 and 55 years old in good health. Some clones in this sample may be carry-over from other donors' samples.

This clone was counted a few times. Additional DNA sequences in this sample encode the identical CDR3. The CDR3 DNA sequence: TGCAGTGCTAGGGGGTACAATGAGCAGTTCTTC. It translates to CSARGYNEQFF. The chain has TRBV20-1 and TRBJ2-1; D gene unclear. CDR1 and CDR2 (germline): DFQATT, SNEGSKA (reference sequence). CDR3 length: 11 amino acids. V lost 3 bases, J lost 4 bases, and 4 bases lay in between.

This chain links TRBV19 with TRBJ1-5, with 9 bases aligning to TRBD1. CDR3 length equals 14 residues. Germline CDR1 LNHDA, CDR2 SQIVND (reference sequence). Unmatched junction bases numbered 4, after V lost 3 bases and J lost 7 bases. Written as DNA, the CDR3 is TGTGCCAGTAGTATGAGAACAGGGGGCCAGCCCCAGCATTTT. Its translation: CASSMRTGGQPQHF.

This clone was seen at least ten times. The chain joins TRBV29-1 to TRBJ1-3; D is unresolved. This CDR3 spans 13 amino acids. CDR1 SQVTM and CDR2 ANQGSEA come from the germline V gene. V lost 5 bases and J 3 bases, leaving 11 bases between the germline ends. CDR3 loop: CSVIGLVGNTIYF. CDR3 nucleotide sequence: TGCAGCGTTATTGGACTCGTTGGAAACACCATATATTTT.

This clone was seen only once. The V call is TRBV5-8, the J call TRBJ1-5, with unresolved D. In germline, CDR1 is SGHTS, CDR2 YDEGEE. The V gene lost 0 bases and the J gene lost 0 bases, with 7 bases spanning the gap. The CDR3 covers 15 residues. This chain's CDR3 is CASSLGSYSNQPQHF. The CDR3 nucleotides are TGTGCCAGCAGCTTGGGATCGTATAGCAATCAGCCCCAGCATTTT.